These T cell receptor beta chains were read from a single sample in a study of naive and memory T cell subsets. TCRdb reprocessed the UMI-ligation and nested PCR reads with MiXCR, giving one entry per CDR3 protein. Seen here are 20,000 to 25,000 distinct CDR3 sequences, around 8.8% observed once, and the top ten hold about a fifth. Source material: central memory CD8+ T cells from blood. These receptors all come from a human donor in good health. Both conserved end residues are part of each CDR3. The D gene is left open where the match is weak. Some rows have no size entry. The others give once, few or many, or a class for an expanded clone.

j_gene: TRBJ2-5; v_gene: TRBV12-3/TRBV12-4; d_gene: TRBD1; abundance: .; CDR3nt: TGTGCCAGCAGTCTAGGACAGGGGGAGACCCAGTACTTC; CDR3aa: CASSLGQGETQYF
j_gene: TRBJ1-2; v_gene: TRBV5-6; d_gene: .; abundance: .; CDR3nt: TGTGCCAGCAGCTTGACGATATATACGGGACACTTCTATGGCTACACCTTC; CDR3aa: CASSLTIYTGHFYGYTF
j_gene: TRBJ2-5; v_gene: TRBV28; d_gene: TRBD2; abundance: many; CDR3nt: TGTGCCAGCAGTGATCTAGCGGGAGGGCCGGCCGAAGAGACCCAGTACTTC; CDR3aa: CASSDLAGGPAEETQYF
j_gene: TRBJ2-7; v_gene: TRBV5-8; d_gene: TRBD1; abundance: few; CDR3nt: TGTGCCAGCAGATGGACAGGGGTCTACGAGCAGTACTTC; CDR3aa: CASRWTGVYEQYF
j_gene: TRBJ2-7; v_gene: TRBV27; d_gene: TRBD2; abundance: many; CDR3nt: TGTGCCAGCAGTTCCAGCGGGAGTCTCCTCTACGAGCAGTACTTC; CDR3aa: CASSSSGSLLYEQYF
j_gene: TRBJ2-2; v_gene: TRBV28; d_gene: TRBD1; abundance: many; CDR3nt: TGTGCCAGCAGACGTCCCGGGACAGGGTTCACCGGGGAGCTGTTTTTT; CDR3aa: CASRRPGTGFTGELFF
j_gene: TRBJ2-2; v_gene: TRBV6-4; d_gene: TRBD1; abundance: medium-sized; CDR3nt: TGTGCCAGCAGCCCGGACAGGGACACCGGGGAGCTGTTTTTT; CDR3aa: CASSPDRDTGELFF
j_gene: TRBJ2-7; v_gene: TRBV11-2; d_gene: .; abundance: many; CDR3nt: TGTGCCAGCAGCCACCCTGGCTCCTACGAGCAGTACTTC; CDR3aa: CASSHPGSYEQYF
j_gene: TRBJ2-2; v_gene: TRBV13; d_gene: .; abundance: many; CDR3nt: TGTGCCAGCAGCTTAAGTCGACAGACCGGGGAGCTGTTTTTT; CDR3aa: CASSLSRQTGELFF
j_gene: TRBJ2-1; v_gene: TRBV28; d_gene: .; abundance: many; CDR3nt: TGTGCCAGCAGTTTTTGGCTGGCCGGGGTTCGCAATGAGCAGTTCTTC; CDR3aa: CASSFWLAGVRNEQFF
j_gene: TRBJ2-2; v_gene: TRBV6-5; d_gene: .; abundance: many; CDR3nt: TGTGCCCCATCGGGGTTCACCGGGGAGCTGTTTTTT; CDR3aa: CAPSGFTGELFF
j_gene: TRBJ2-7; v_gene: TRBV6-5; d_gene: .; abundance: few; CDR3nt: TGTGCCAGCAGGCCCACAGGGAGCTCCTACGAGCAGTACTTC; CDR3aa: CASRPTGSSYEQYF
j_gene: TRBJ2-1; v_gene: TRBV5-6; d_gene: TRBD2; abundance: .; CDR3nt: TGTGCCAGCAGCATGGGACTAGCGGGATACAATGAGCAGTTCTTC; CDR3aa: CASSMGLAGYNEQFF
j_gene: TRBJ2-3; v_gene: TRBV28; d_gene: .; abundance: few; CDR3nt: TGTGCCAGCAGGCCCCCAAGCACAGATACGCAGTATTTT; CDR3aa: CASRPPSTDTQYF
j_gene: TRBJ2-7; v_gene: TRBV7-2; d_gene: .; abundance: few; CDR3nt: TGTGCCAGCAGCCCCTATGGCAAGGGTTACGAGCAGTACTTC; CDR3aa: CASSPYGKGYEQYF
j_gene: TRBJ2-7; v_gene: TRBV6-5; d_gene: .; abundance: many; CDR3nt: TGTGCCAGCAGTTACTCGGAGGGGGGGGAGCAGTACTTC; CDR3aa: CASSYSEGGEQYF
j_gene: TRBJ2-7; v_gene: TRBV4-1; d_gene: .; abundance: many; CDR3nt: TGCGCCAGCAGCCAAGATCTGGACGAGCAGTACTTC; CDR3aa: CASSQDLDEQYF
j_gene: TRBJ2-2; v_gene: TRBV30; d_gene: TRBD1; abundance: few; CDR3nt: TGTGCCTGGAGTGTAACAGGGGCTAACACCGGGGAGCTGTTTTTT; CDR3aa: CAWSVTGANTGELFF
j_gene: TRBJ2-1; v_gene: TRBV11-2; d_gene: TRBD2; abundance: .; CDR3nt: TGTGCCAGCAGCTTAGCGGGAGGGTTTCTCAATGAGCAGTTCTTC; CDR3aa: CASSLAGGFLNEQFF
j_gene: TRBJ2-1; v_gene: TRBV4-3; d_gene: .; abundance: few; CDR3nt: TGCGCCAGCAGCCAAACAGGTAGCTCCTACAATGAGCAGTTCTTC; CDR3aa: CASSQTGSSYNEQFF
j_gene: TRBJ2-7; v_gene: TRBV6-2/TRBV6-3; d_gene: .; abundance: many; CDR3nt: TGTGCCAGCAGTTACTCCCAGACAGAGAGGAGCTCCTACGAGCAGTACTTC; CDR3aa: CASSYSQTERSSYEQYF
j_gene: TRBJ1-2; v_gene: TRBV13; d_gene: TRBD1; abundance: medium-sized; CDR3nt: TGTGCCAGCAGCCTGGGACAGGGGGGCTATGGCTACACCTTC; CDR3aa: CASSLGQGGYGYTF
j_gene: TRBJ2-7; v_gene: TRBV5-4; d_gene: .; abundance: few; CDR3nt: TGTGCCAGCAGCTCCGACAGTTACGAGCAGTACTTC; CDR3aa: CASSSDSYEQYF
j_gene: TRBJ2-7; v_gene: TRBV20-1; d_gene: TRBD2; abundance: once; CDR3nt: TGCAGTGCTAGAGATCGGCGGGAGGGATTCTACGAGCAGTACTTC; CDR3aa: CSARDRREGFYEQYF
j_gene: TRBJ2-7; v_gene: TRBV27; d_gene: TRBD2; abundance: many; CDR3nt: TGTGCCAGCAGCCGACTAGCGGGAGCTCTCGACGAGCAGTACTTC; CDR3aa: CASSRLAGALDEQYF
j_gene: TRBJ1-1; v_gene: TRBV7-2; d_gene: .; abundance: many; CDR3nt: TGTGCCAGCAGCTTAAGGGCTTACACTGAAGCTTTCTTT; CDR3aa: CASSLRAYTEAFF
j_gene: TRBJ2-7; v_gene: TRBV28; d_gene: .; abundance: few; CDR3nt: TGTGCCAGCAGTTTTTTTAGCTACTACGAGCAGTACTTC; CDR3aa: CASSFFSYYEQYF
j_gene: TRBJ1-1; v_gene: TRBV11-2; d_gene: .; abundance: few; CDR3nt: TGTGCCAGCAGCCCTAATTGGGGGGTGAACACTGAAGCTTTCTTT; CDR3aa: CASSPNWGVNTEAFF
j_gene: TRBJ1-2; v_gene: TRBV28; d_gene: TRBD1; abundance: few; CDR3nt: TGTGCCAGCAGTTTTCCCAGGGGGCCGAATGGCTACACCTTC; CDR3aa: CASSFPRGPNGYTF
j_gene: TRBJ1-1; v_gene: TRBV9; d_gene: TRBD1; abundance: once; CDR3nt: TGTGCCAGCAGCGAGGGGGACAGGGGGTTCTCGAACACTGAAGCTTTCTTT; CDR3aa: CASSEGDRGFSNTEAFF
j_gene: TRBJ2-7; v_gene: TRBV28; d_gene: .; abundance: few; CDR3nt: TGTGCCAGCAGTTTATCCCCTCGGCCGAACTCCTACGAGCAGTACTTC; CDR3aa: CASSLSPRPNSYEQYF
j_gene: TRBJ2-1; v_gene: TRBV7-9; d_gene: TRBD1; abundance: few; CDR3nt: TGTGCCAGCAGCTTAACCGGACAGGGTATTCACAATGAGCAGTTCTTC; CDR3aa: CASSLTGQGIHNEQFF
j_gene: TRBJ2-2; v_gene: TRBV19; d_gene: .; abundance: .; CDR3nt: TGTGCCAGTAGTATAAGCGGTCTCACCGGGGAGCTGTTTTTT; CDR3aa: CASSISGLTGELFF
j_gene: TRBJ2-1; v_gene: TRBV20-1; d_gene: TRBD1; abundance: .; CDR3nt: TGCAGTGCTAGAGCCGGGACAGACTACAATGAGCAGTTCTTC; CDR3aa: CSARAGTDYNEQFF
j_gene: TRBJ2-1; v_gene: TRBV28; d_gene: .; abundance: many; CDR3nt: TGTGCCAGCAGCCCTACAATTAGTCGGGACAATGAGCAGTTCTTC; CDR3aa: CASSPTISRDNEQFF
j_gene: TRBJ2-7; v_gene: TRBV3-2; d_gene: .; abundance: .; CDR3nt: TGTGCCAGCAGCCCTGACAGGGGGCATAGGAACGAGCAGTACTTC; CDR3aa: CASSPDRGHRNEQYF
j_gene: TRBJ2-7; v_gene: TRBV6-5; d_gene: TRBD2; abundance: .; CDR3nt: TGTGCCAGCAGTTACGCGACTAGCGGGTTCTTACCTCCCTACGAGCAGTACTTC; CDR3aa: CASSYATSGFLPPYEQYF
j_gene: TRBJ1-1; v_gene: TRBV9; d_gene: .; abundance: .; CDR3nt: TGTGCCAGCAGCGTAGCAGGGTCGGAGACTGAAGCTTTCTTT; CDR3aa: CASSVAGSETEAFF
j_gene: TRBJ2-7; v_gene: TRBV11-2; d_gene: .; abundance: many; CDR3nt: TGTGCCAGCAGCTTGGGCCAAAACGAGCAGTACTTC; CDR3aa: CASSLGQNEQYF
j_gene: TRBJ1-2; v_gene: TRBV2; d_gene: .; abundance: few; CDR3nt: TGTGCCAGCAGTGAATGGAGGACTCACATCGATGGGGATGGCTACACCTTC; CDR3aa: CASSEWRTHIDGDGYTF
j_gene: TRBJ1-5; v_gene: TRBV7-9; d_gene: TRBD1; abundance: .; CDR3nt: TGTGCCAGCAGCTCGGACAGGGGGCAAGAGCCCCAGCATTTT; CDR3aa: CASSSDRGQEPQHF
j_gene: TRBJ2-4; v_gene: TRBV9; d_gene: .; abundance: .; CDR3nt: TGTGCCAGCAGCGTAGAGGGGGATAAGATGGACATTCAGTACTTC; CDR3aa: CASSVEGDKMDIQYF
j_gene: TRBJ2-7; v_gene: TRBV29-1; d_gene: .; abundance: .; CDR3nt: TGCAGCGTTGAACTATCCTCCTACGAGCAGTACTTC; CDR3aa: CSVELSSYEQYF
j_gene: TRBJ1-1; v_gene: TRBV5-4; d_gene: TRBD1; abundance: few; CDR3nt: TGTGCCAGCAGCCTACGATCCGACAGGGTAGTCGCTGAAGCTTTCTTT; CDR3aa: CASSLRSDRVVAEAFF
j_gene: TRBJ2-1; v_gene: TRBV3-2; d_gene: .; abundance: many; CDR3nt: TGTGCCAGCAGCCAAACCCCACTAGCGGGAGGCACTGAGCAGTTCTTC; CDR3aa: CASSQTPLAGGTEQFF
j_gene: TRBJ2-7; v_gene: TRBV19; d_gene: TRBD1; abundance: many; CDR3nt: TGTGCCAGTACCCCGGGACAGGGGGGCGAGCAGTACTTC; CDR3aa: CASTPGQGGEQYF